The 15 T cell receptor beta chains reported below all come from one sample, sequenced in a study of tumor-infiltrating lymphocytes in oesophageal squamous cell carcinoma. Each CDR3 protein gets one entry after TCRdb re-called the PCR reads with MiXCR. The repertoire holds about 10,000 distinct CDR3 sequences, roughly 60% seen once, with 25% to 30% in the top ten. Sequences were obtained from esophageal tumor tissue. The receptor set was obtained from a female donor with esophageal squamous cell carcinoma.

V is TRBV5-1 and J is TRBJ1-6, with 7 bases fitting TRBD1. The germline gives CDR1 SGHRS, CDR2 YFSETQ. V lost 0 bases and J lost 9; bases outside the gene matches: 6. The CDR3 is made up of 15 amino acids. The CDR3 sequence: CASSLATGISSPLHF. CDR3 nucleotide sequence: TGCGCCAGCAGCTTGGCGACAGGGATTAGTTCACCCCTCCACTTT.

This clonotype was picked up many times. The chain employs TRBV2 and TRBJ2-1; D gene uncertain. Germline V CDR1 and CDR2: SNHLY, FYNNEI. The CDR3 contains 12 residues. V shed 2 bases and J shed 4 bases, with 3 bases lying between them. CDR3 sequence: CASSELYNEQFF. The CDR3 DNA reads TGTGCCAGCAGTGAACTATACAATGAGCAGTTCTTC.

Notes on this clonotype: Germline and junction disagree at one end, which may indicate a read error. The chain recombines TRBV28 with TRBJ2-5; unclear D gene. The CDR3 loop spans 11 amino acids. Looked up from germline, CDR1 is MDHEN and CDR2 is SYDVKM. The CDR3 DNA sequence: TGTGCCAACAGTTTGGGTCGTGAGCAGTACTTC. Amino acid sequence: CANSLGREQYF.

The chain links TRBV6-8 to TRBJ2-1; the D call may be TRBD1 or TRBD2 (6 bases each). The V gene lost 7 bases and the J gene lost 8 bases, with 21 bases spanning the gap. Germline V gene sequence: CDR1 MNHGY, CDR2 SAAAGT. The CDR3 has 15 amino acids. The CDR3 coding sequence is TGTGCCAGCAAGGCCCTCGACGGGGGCCTTCATGAGCAGTTCTTC. It translates to CASKALDGGLHEQFF.

J is TRBJ2-2 and V is TRBV7-8; TRBD1 might be the D (5 bases). Trimming took off 6 bases at V and 5 bases at J, with 7 bases between the two ends. CDR3 size: 12 residues. Germline V gene data show CDR1 as SGHVS and CDR2 as FQNEAQ. As DNA, the CDR3 is TGTGCCAGCAGGGGGCTAACCGGGGAGCTGTTTTTT. Its protein product is CASRGLTGELFF.

This chain joins TRBV7-3 and TRBJ2-5, with TRBD1 identical over 9 bases. The CDR3 runs 18 residues. Germline CDR1 SGHTA, CDR2 FQGTGA. J was trimmed by 0 bases and V by 2 bases; bases with no gene match: 10. The CDR3 is CASSLGRGQGVNQETQYF. The DNA of the CDR3 is TGTGCCAGCAGCTTAGGCCGGGGACAGGGTGTGAACCAAGAGACCCAGTACTTC.

CDR3 sequence reads: CASSYDRESTDTQFF. The CDR3 region has the DNA TGTGCCAGCAGCTACGACAGGGAGAGCACAGATACGCAGTTCTTC. J is TRBJ2-1 and V is TRBV7-3, with 7 bases that match TRBD1. Germline CDR1 is SGHTA and CDR2 is FQGTGA. V trimming: 4 bases; J trimming: 12 bases; junction bases outside the gene matches: 15. This CDR3 is 15 amino acids long. The full variable domain, completed using reference TRBV7-3 and TRBJ2-1, is GAGVSQTPSNKVTEKGKYVELRCDPISGHTALYWYRQSLGQGPEFLIYFQGTGAADDSGLPNDRFFAVRPEGSVSTLKIQRTERGDSAVYLCASSYDRESTDTQFFGPGTRLTVL.

The chain employs TRBV11-2 and TRBJ2-5; D unclear. The J call may be wrong; the DNA end is better matched by TRBJ2-7. The CDR3 has 12 amino acids. Germline CDR1 reads SGHAT; CDR2 reads FQNNGV. CDR3 loop: CASSGTNNEQYF. CDR3 sequence (DNA): TGTGCCAGCAGCGGAACTAACAACGAGCAGTACTTC.

The chain combines TRBV7-6 with TRBJ2-2, with 10 bases that match TRBD2. The germline gives CDR1 SGHVS, CDR2 FNYEAQ. After removal of 4 bases from V and 1 base from J, the junction contained 3 bases not matched to a gene. The CDR3 runs 16 residues. As DNA, the CDR3 is TGTGCCAGCAGCTCCCGACTAGCGGGGAACACCGGGGAGCTGTTTTTT. Its translation: CASSSRLAGNTGELFF.

V and J are TRBV6-2 or TRBV6-3 and TRBJ1-2; TRBD1 matches 7 bases. There are 15 residues in the CDR3. CDR1 and CDR2 (germline): MNHEY, SVGEGT. Trimming took 2 bases from V and 0 from J; bases not matched to a gene: 3. The CDR3 reads CASSYLGQSNYGYTF. Written as DNA, the CDR3 is TGTGCCAGCAGTTACCTGGGACAGTCTAACTATGGCTACACCTTC.

This clonotype occurred a few times. V and J are TRBV7-2 and TRBJ2-7; TRBD2 is a possible D gene (5 bases). The CDR3 consists of 14 residues. The germline V gene encodes CDR1 SGHTA and CDR2 FQGNSA. V lost 3 bases and J 2 bases, leaving 11 bases between the germline ends. CDR3 protein: CASSLRAVTYEQYF. As DNA, the CDR3 is TGTGCCAGCAGCTTGAGGGCAGTGACCTACGAGCAGTACTTC.

The sample holds one count of this clonotype. The chain carries TRBV7-2 and TRBJ2-1; D is possibly TRBD2 (6 bases). Gene TRBJ2-7 matches the end of the DNA better, so the J call may be wrong. The CDR3 is 13 amino acids. Germline V gene lookup returns CDR1 SGHTA and CDR2 FQGNSA. The CDR3 spells CASSSAGGLGQYF. DNA of the CDR3: TGTGCCAGCAGCTCAGCCGGGGGTCTGGGGCAGTACTTC.

The chain links TRBV12-3 or TRBV12-4 to TRBJ1-1; TRBD1 aligns across 9 bases. This CDR3 has 15 residues. V lost 6 bases, J lost 0 bases, and 5 bases stayed unmatched. The CDR3 region is CASSGTGKMNTEAFF. DNA for the CDR3: TGTGCCAGCAGCGGGACAGGGAAGATGAACACTGAAGCTTTCTTT.

V usage is TRBV7-8 and J usage is TRBJ2-7; D is possibly TRBD2 (6 bases). This CDR3 is built from 15 residues. V was pared by 4 bases and J by 0 bases, with 13 bases between. Germline lookup yields CDR1 SGHVS and CDR2 FQNEAQ. As DNA, the CDR3 is TGTGCCAGCAGCTCCTACCGGACTAACTCCTACGAGCAGTACTTC. This codes for CASSSYRTNSYEQYF.

The rearrangement links TRBV7-2 to TRBJ2-3; unclear D gene. This CDR3 comprises 14 residues. Germline CDR1 SGHTA, CDR2 FQGNSA. With 6 bases removed from V and 6 bases from J, the gap between germline ends came to 16 bases. The CDR3 here is CASSQRVLWDTQYF. The CDR3 DNA sequence: TGTGCCAGCAGTCAACGGGTCCTATGGGATACGCAGTATTTT.